This TCR beta chain stems from a study of response to subunit inactivated influenza vaccine. Study-wide points: Each seasonal influenza vaccination recruits few new T cells, the authors suggested.

Using its own MiXCR run on the RT-PCR reads, TCRdb lists one record per CDR3 protein. The sample carries hundreds of thousands of distinct CDR3 sequences, approximately 15% recorded once. This clonotype was recorded a few times. Its antigen is unknown. With V trimmed by 7 bases and J by 4 bases, 6 bases remained unmatched. The CDR3 runs to 14 residues. Germline V gene data show CDR1 as DFQATT and CDR2 as SNEGSKA (reference sequence). The genes are TRBV20-1 and TRBJ2-3, with 12 positions matching TRBD2. Sequenced here: PBMCs from blood, sampled roughly 12 days after vaccination. This TCR was sampled from a man aged 45-60 years who received an inactivated influenza vaccine. CDR3 coding DNA: TGCAGTGGCCGGGGACTAGCGGGCTCAGATACGCAGTATTTT. Encoded protein: CSGRGLAGSDTQYF.